This T cell receptor beta chain was found in a study of T-cell reconstitution after alpha-beta-depleted transplantation in children. Study-wide points: In some patients, recipient T cells and intrathymic progenitors surviving conditioning explained high day-60 diversity. The origin of alpha-beta T cells about two months after transplant was reportedly several hundred expanded graft clones.

During its preparation, the TCRbeta library received unique molecular identifiers. TCRdb processed the PCR reads anew with MiXCR; each CDR3 protein has one entry. The sample consists of fewer than 700,000 distinct CDR3 sequences, 13% of them appearing once. Remarks on this clonotype: Antigen: not known.

Trimming removed 0 bases from V and 10 bases from J; junction bases left unmatched: 9. Germline CDR1 DFQATT, CDR2 SNEGSKA (reference sequence). This CDR3 region has 15 residues. The TCR was taken from a male patient between 5 and 17 years old who had a stem cell transplant for acute myeloid leukemia, so the T cells may come from the graft donor. The rearrangement links TRBV20-1 to TRBJ2-1; 10 positions agree with TRBD2. Here the sequenced sample was PBMCs, mostly from graft donor cells, taken 360 days after TCRalphabeta/CD19-depleted stem cell transplant. CDR3 DNA: TGCAGTGCTAGAGATTTGCAGCGGGAGGGCAGGGAGCAGTTCTTC. This gives the protein CSARDLQREGREQFF.